The 26 T cell receptor beta chains reported below all come from one sample, sequenced in a study of OX40 agonist ivuxolimab in advanced cancers. The assay was immunoSEQ multiplex PCR, and TCRdb's table has in-frame clones only and misses some. This table holds about 9,200 clones, 70% to 80% found once. Source: CD4+ or CD8+ T cells sorted from blood, taken in a trial of the OX40 agonist ivuxolimab. The receptors come from an adult with an advanced solid tumor such as melanoma, head and neck, liver or kidney cancer.

This sequence joins TRBV7-8 and TRBJ2-4; possible D gene TRBD1, 7 bases. CDR3 length: 17 residues. The V end lost 5 bases, the J end lost 8 bases, and 25 bases lay between the germline ends. Looked up from germline, CDR1 is SGHVS and CDR2 is FQNEAQ. CDR3 bases: TGTGCCAGCAGCCCTTTGGGGGACCTCAGGGGGGCGGACATTCAGTACTTC. It yields the protein CASSPLGDLRGADIQYF.

The chain joins TRBV10-3 to TRBJ2-2; a weak D match, TRBD1 (6 bases). The CDR3 is made up of 13 amino acids. CDR1 is ENHRY, CDR2 SYGVKD, per germline. V dropped 6 bases and J dropped 6 bases, with 11 bases sitting between them. CDR3 protein: CAISEGESGELFF. In DNA form, the CDR3 reads TGTGCCATCAGCGAGGGGGAATCCGGGGAGCTGTTTTTT.

This clone came up a few times. The gene calls are TRBV2 and TRBJ2-7, with D tentatively TRBD1 or TRBD2 (6 bases each). Trimming pared 2 bases from V and 3 bases from J, leaving 14 bases between. CDR3 length: 15 residues. The germline CDR1 and CDR2 sequences are SNHLY and FYNNEI. CDR3 sequence reads: CASSESGAPGYEQYF. The CDR3 DNA sequence: TGTGCCAGCAGTGAATCGGGGGCTCCCGGCTACGAGCAGTACTTC. The entire variable domain, with the rest obtained from reference TRBV2 and TRBJ2-7, is as follows: EPEVTQTPSHQVTQMGQEVILRCVPISNHLYFYWYRQILGQKVEFLVSFYNNEISEKSEIFDDQFSVERPDGSNFTLKIRSTKLEDSAMYFCASSESGAPGYEQYFGPGTRLTVT.

This clone was found once. The chain couples TRBV9 to TRBJ1-2; possible D gene TRBD1, 6 bases. Germline assignment: CDR1 SGDLS and CDR2 YYNGEE. Trimming pared 1 base from V and 5 bases from J, leaving 12 bases between. The CDR3 extends over 14 amino acids. The CDR3 coding sequence is TGTGCCAGCAGCGTATCTTCGCAGGGGTATGGCTACACCTTC. This translates into CASSVSSQGYGYTF.

The chain recombines TRBV7-9 with TRBJ2-4; D is unclear. Germline-derived CDR1 and CDR2 are SEHNR and FQNEAQ (reference sequence). The germline V and J ends were trimmed by 3 bases and 15 bases, with 6 bases remaining between them. The CDR3 sequence is 9 residues long. This chain's CDR3 is CASSFPLYF. In nucleotides, the CDR3 is TGTGCCAGCAGCTTCCCCCTGTACTTC.

This chain links TRBV19 with TRBJ1-3; D not resolved. With 7 bases removed from V and 3 bases from J, the gap between germline ends came to 4 bases. Germline V gives CDR1 LNHDA, CDR2 SQIVND (reference sequence). There are 11 residues in the CDR3. The CDR3 bases are TGTGCCAGTAACGTTGGAAACACCATATATTTT. It specifies CASNVGNTIYF.

The chain has TRBV30 and TRBJ2-1; TRBD1 or TRBD2 may be the D gene (5 bases each). Germline assignment: CDR1 GTSNPN and CDR2 SVGIG (reference sequence). There are 14 residues in the CDR3. With 7 bases removed from V and 3 bases from J, the gap between germline ends came to 16 bases. CDR3 residues: CASPGTAGYNEQFF. CDR3 in DNA: TGTGCCTCCCCGGGGACCGCCGGCTACAATGAGCAGTTCTTC. Based on the CDR3 plus reference TRBV30 and TRBJ2-1, the full variable domain is SQTIHQWPATLVQPVGSPLSLECTVEGTSNPNLYWYRQAAGRGLQLLFYSVGIGQISSEVPQNLSASRPQDRQFILSSKKLLLSDSGFYLCASPGTAGYNEQFFGPGTRLTVL.

V and J are TRBV4-1 and TRBJ2-4; TRBD2 matches 9 bases. V was clipped by 0 bases and J by 9 bases; unmatched bases: 21. CDR3 length: 20 residues. Looked up from germline, CDR1 is MGHRA and CDR2 is YSYEKL. The CDR3 DNA is TGCGCCAGCAGCCAAGATCGGGTCGCGGGGGGGTCGACCCCCTTGGGCATTCAGTACTTC. This codes for CASSQDRVAGGSTPLGIQYF.

Turning to this clone: The junction and the germline gene differ at one end; a read error may be behind it. The CDR3 is CASSYQAPSTNTQYF. In DNA, the CDR3 is TGTGCCAGCAGTTACCAGGCCCCCAGCACAAATACGCAGTATTTT. The chain joins TRBV6-5 to TRBJ2-3; D remains unclear. Germline V CDR1 and CDR2: MNHEY, SVGAGI. The CDR3 is made up of 15 amino acids.

The J gene is TRBJ1-6, the V gene TRBV9, with TRBD1 matching 8 bases. CDR1 and CDR2 from the germline V gene are SGDLS and YYNGEE. CDR3 length: 15 amino acids. Trimming at V came to 3 bases and at J to 7 bases, leaving 6 bases not matched to a gene. Here the CDR3 DNA reads TGTGCCAGCAGCGGGGGGACAGGCGGCAATTCACCCCTCCACTTT. This codes for CASSGGTGGNSPLHF.

The chain has TRBV7-2 and TRBJ1-1, with D possibly matching TRBD1 (6 bases). The CDR3 has 14 residues. The germline V gene has CDR1 SGHTA and CDR2 FQGNSA. With 2 bases removed from V and 0 bases from J, the gap between germline ends came to 7 bases. The CDR3 reads CASSLRGMNTEAFF. In nucleotides, the CDR3 is TGTGCCAGCAGCTTAAGGGGGATGAACACTGAAGCTTTCTTT.

This clone was observed a single time. The genes are TRBV7-8 and TRBJ1-2, with a tentative D call TRBD1 (6 bases). Per germline, CDR1 SGHVS and CDR2 FQNEAQ. The CDR3 runs 14 residues. V lost 5 bases and J 8 bases, leaving 18 bases between the germline ends. The DNA for the CDR3 is TGTGCCAGCAGCCCCTACCAGGGGATCCGCGGCTACACCTTC. As protein: CASSPYQGIRGYTF.

This clone has only a few counts. The chain employs TRBV16 and TRBJ2-7, with 7 bases aligning to TRBD2. This CDR3 has 15 residues. The V segment lost 5 bases and the J segment 1 base; nucleotides outside the gene matches: 8. CDR1 and CDR2 (germline): KGHSY, FQNENV. CDR3 in amino acids: CASSGGVRESYEQYF. The CDR3 DNA is TGTGCCAGCAGCGGGGGGGTCAGGGAATCCTACGAGCAGTACTTC. Together with reference TRBV16 and TRBJ2-7, the CDR3 gives the full variable domain: GEEVAQTPKHLVRGEGQKAKLYCAPIKGHSYVFWYQQVLKNEFKFLISFQNENVFDETGMPKERFSAKCLPNSPCSLEIQATKLEDSAVYFCASSGGVRESYEQYFGPGTRLTVT.

The CDR3 here is CASSIRYGSYNEQFF. CDR3 DNA: TGTGCCAGCAGTATACGGTACGGCTCCTACAATGAGCAGTTCTTC. This rearrangement joins TRBV28 to TRBJ2-1, with D uncertain. The germline CDR1 and CDR2 sequences are MDHEN and SYDVKM. V was pared by 5 bases and J by 0 bases, with 11 bases between. The CDR3 has 15 amino acids.

CDR3 DNA sequence: TGTGCCATCAGTGAGTCGCGGGCCGATAATGAAAAACTGTTTTTT. It specifies CAISESRADNEKLFF. The V call is TRBV10-3, the J call TRBJ1-4, with unresolved D. The CDR3 consists of 15 residues. Germline V CDR1 and CDR2: ENHRY, SYGVKD. Trimming pared 0 bases from V and 4 bases from J, leaving 9 bases between.

V is TRBV27 and J is TRBJ2-3, with a tentative D call TRBD2 (5 bases). Germline lookup yields CDR1 MNHEY and CDR2 SMNVEV (reference sequence). V dropped 5 bases and J dropped 0 bases, with 15 bases sitting between them. CDR3 length equals 16 residues. The DNA for the CDR3 is TGTGCCAGCAGTCGGACGGGGAGTCGGAGCACAGATACGCAGTATTTT. The encoded protein is CASSRTGSRSTDTQYF.

This chain connects TRBV7-9 to TRBJ2-3; D may be TRBD1 or TRBD2 (5 bases each). Germline CDR1 is SEHNR and CDR2 is FQNEAQ (reference sequence). V lost 5 bases, J lost 4 bases, and 13 bases lay in between. CDR3 length: 14 residues. DNA of the CDR3: TGTGCCAGCAGCGAGAGCCGGGGCGCAGATACGCAGTATTTT. Its protein product is CASSESRGADTQYF. Supplemented by reference TRBV7-9 and TRBJ2-3, the full variable domain reads DTGVSQNPRHKITKRGQNVTFRCDPISEHNRLYWYRQTLGQGPEFLTYFQNEAQLEKSRLLSDRFSAERPKGSFSTLEIQRTEQGDSAMYLCASSESRGADTQYFGPGTRLTVL.

This chain uses TRBV27 with TRBJ2-3, with D hard to call. Germline V CDR1 and CDR2: MNHEY, SMNVEV (reference sequence). The CDR3 is made up of 16 amino acids. The ends were cut back, 5 bases at V and 1 base at J, with 16 bases in the middle. This CDR3 is CASSPLTGGGTDTQYF. Here the CDR3 DNA reads TGTGCCAGCAGTCCATTAACGGGTGGCGGCACAGATACGCAGTATTTT.

The chain uses TRBV6-5 and TRBJ2-7; D is ambiguous. The CDR3 covers 15 residues. Germline loops: CDR1 MNHEY, CDR2 SVGAGI. The V and J ends lost 0 bases and 2 bases respectively, with 11 bases between them. This chain's CDR3 is CASSYSYYGPYEQYF. The DNA for the CDR3 is TGTGCCAGCAGTTACTCGTACTACGGACCCTACGAGCAGTACTTC.

V and J are TRBV28 and TRBJ2-7; D is possibly TRBD1 (5 bases). The CDR3 loop spans 15 amino acids. CDR1 is MDHEN, CDR2 SYDVKM, per germline. V dropped 4 bases and J dropped 5 bases, with 18 bases sitting between them. The CDR3 coding sequence is TGTGCCAGCAGTTCGTTGGGCAGGGTTAATAACGAGCAGTACTTC. Translating it yields CASSSLGRVNNEQYF.

The rearrangement uses TRBV10-1 and TRBJ1-5, with unresolved D. This CDR3 is 11 amino acids long. Germline V gene data show CDR1 as WNHNN and CDR2 as SYGVQD (reference sequence). Here the CDR3 DNA reads TGCGTCCAGTCTGTCAATCAGCCCCAGCATTTT. It is translated as CVQSVNQPQHF.

The rearrangement uses TRBV4-3 and TRBJ1-2; unclear D gene. There are 14 residues in the CDR3. The germline V gene has CDR1 LGHNA and CDR2 YSLEER. The V gene lost 0 bases and the J gene lost 5 bases, with 10 bases spanning the gap. CDR3 DNA: TGCGCCAGCAGCCAAGATGCGAGCGGTTATGGCTACACCTTC. Its protein is CASSQDASGYGYTF.

The V gene is TRBV6-5, the J gene TRBJ2-7; 9 bases line up with TRBD2. There are 15 residues in the CDR3. The V gene's germline CDR1 is MNHEY and CDR2 SVGAGI. With 1 base clipped from V and 2 bases from J, the junction kept 3 bases outside the gene matches. This CDR3 is CASSYFGGGAYEQYF. In DNA, the CDR3 is TGTGCCAGCAGTTACTTCGGCGGGGGGGCCTACGAGCAGTACTTC.

This chain connects TRBV5-1 to TRBJ2-3; possibly TRBD1 for D (5 bases). V dropped 0 bases and J dropped 0 bases, with 8 bases sitting between them. CDR1 is SGHRS, CDR2 YFSETQ, per germline. This CDR3 region has 15 residues. The CDR3 here is CASSLERTSTDTQYF. The CDR3 nucleotides read TGCGCCAGCAGCTTGGAAAGGACAAGCACAGATACGCAGTATTTT.

The rearrangement uses TRBV2 and TRBJ2-3, with 12 bases lining up with TRBD2. V dropped 6 bases and J dropped 3; count of bases not matched to a gene: 7. The CDR3 consists of 16 residues. Germline V gives CDR1 SNHLY, CDR2 FYNNEI. CDR3 sequence reads: CASRMGLAGGTDTQYF. CDR3 nucleotide sequence: TGTGCCAGCAGGATGGGTCTAGCGGGAGGGACAGATACGCAGTATTTT.

The V and J genes are TRBV18 and TRBJ1-1, with 9 bases lining up with TRBD1. The ends lost 3 bases at V and 4 bases at J; junction bases unmatched: 6. Germline-derived CDR1 and CDR2 are KGHSH and LQKENI. The length of the CDR3 is 15 residues. The CDR3 DNA is TGTGCCAGCTCACCCGCGACAGGGGGTCTCACTGAAGCTTTCTTT. The encoded protein is CASSPATGGLTEAFF.